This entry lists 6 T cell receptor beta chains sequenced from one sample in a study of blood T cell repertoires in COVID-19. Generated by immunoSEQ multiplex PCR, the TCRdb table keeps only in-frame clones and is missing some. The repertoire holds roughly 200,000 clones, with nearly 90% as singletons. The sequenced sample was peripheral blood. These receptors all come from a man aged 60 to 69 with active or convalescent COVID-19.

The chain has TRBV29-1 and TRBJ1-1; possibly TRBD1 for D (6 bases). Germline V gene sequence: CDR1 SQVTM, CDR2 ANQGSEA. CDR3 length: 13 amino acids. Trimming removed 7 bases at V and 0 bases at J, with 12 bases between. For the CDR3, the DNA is TGCAGCGCCCTAGGACAGTTGAACACTGAAGCTTTCTTT. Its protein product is CSALGQLNTEAFF.

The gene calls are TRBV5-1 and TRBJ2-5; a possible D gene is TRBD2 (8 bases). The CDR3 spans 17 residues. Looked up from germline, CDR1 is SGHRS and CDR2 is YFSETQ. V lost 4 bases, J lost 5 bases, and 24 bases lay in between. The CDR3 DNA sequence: TGCGCCAGCAGCCCTCCCCCGGGACTAGGGGGCGGTGAGACCCAGTACTTC. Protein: CASSPPPGLGGGETQYF.

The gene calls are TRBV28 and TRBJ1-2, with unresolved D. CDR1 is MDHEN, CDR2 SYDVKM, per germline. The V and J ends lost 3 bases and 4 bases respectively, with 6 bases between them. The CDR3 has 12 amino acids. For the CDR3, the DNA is TGTGCCAGCAGTTTCCTGTCCTATGGCTACACCTTC. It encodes CASSFLSYGYTF.

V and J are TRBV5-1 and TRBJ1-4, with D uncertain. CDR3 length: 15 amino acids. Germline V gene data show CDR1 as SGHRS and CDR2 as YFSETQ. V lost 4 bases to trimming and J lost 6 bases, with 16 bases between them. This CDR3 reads CASSTVPGTHEKLFF. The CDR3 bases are TGCGCCAGCAGCACGGTCCCGGGAACCCATGAAAAACTGTTTTTT.

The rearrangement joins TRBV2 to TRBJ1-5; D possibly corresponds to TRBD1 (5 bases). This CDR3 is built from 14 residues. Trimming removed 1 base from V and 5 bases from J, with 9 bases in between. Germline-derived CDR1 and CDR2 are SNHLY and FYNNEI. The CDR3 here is CASSEGTLYQPQHF. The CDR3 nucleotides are TGTGCCAGCAGTGAAGGGACACTTTATCAGCCCCAGCATTTT.

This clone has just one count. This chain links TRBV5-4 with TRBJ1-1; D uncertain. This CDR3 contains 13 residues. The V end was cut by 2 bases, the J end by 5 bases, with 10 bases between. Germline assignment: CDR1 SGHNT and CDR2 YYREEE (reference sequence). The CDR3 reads CASSFGVGTEAFF. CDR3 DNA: TGTGCCAGCAGCTTCGGGGTAGGGACTGAAGCTTTCTTT.